This passage covers 8 T cell receptor beta chains from one sample sequenced in a study of cytomegalovirus exposure and HLA in healthy donors. Both 60 Vbeta primers and 13 Jbeta primers went into the PCR. Generated by immunoSEQ multiplex PCR, the TCRdb table keeps only in-frame clones and is missing some. In the table there are about 98,000 clones, 70% to 80% of which are singletons. The sequencing input was PBMCs. The receptors were sampled from a man in his sixties in good health and CMV-seropositive.

The chain couples TRBV6-1 to TRBJ2-1; 9 nucleotides line up with TRBD2. V dropped 6 bases and J dropped 1; count of bases not matched to a gene: 1. CDR1 is MNHNS and CDR2 is SASEGT in the germline V gene. This CDR3 comprises 14 residues. The CDR3 region is CASRAGGSYNEQFF. CDR3 nucleotide sequence: TGTGCCAGCAGAGCGGGGGGATCCTACAATGAGCAGTTCTTC.

This sequence joins TRBV4-1 and TRBJ1-2; D uncertain. The V gene's germline CDR1 is MGHRA and CDR2 YSYEKL. The CDR3 has 15 amino acids. V lost 0 bases to trimming and J lost 2 bases, with 10 bases between them. The CDR3 bases are TGCGCCAGCAGCCAAGATGCTGCGGTGAACTATGGCTACACCTTC. It encodes CASSQDAAVNYGYTF.

The chain is built from TRBV9 and TRBJ2-7, with TRBD1 identical over 10 bases. Germline CDR1 SGDLS, CDR2 YYNGEE. Trimming at V came to 0 bases and at J to 6 bases, leaving 6 bases not matched to a gene. The CDR3 spans 15 residues. CDR3 in DNA: TGTGCCAGCAGCGTAGGGGGGACAGGGGACGGCGAGCAGTACTTC. As protein: CASSVGGTGDGEQYF.

The chain employs TRBV5-1 and TRBJ2-1; D might be TRBD2 (7 bases). The CDR3 is 15 amino acids. Trimming took off 3 bases at V and 7 bases at J, with 17 bases between the two ends. Germline CDR1 SGHRS, CDR2 YFSETQ. The CDR3 is CASSSDLRGQNEQFF. In DNA form, the CDR3 reads TGCGCCAGCAGCTCGGACTTGCGGGGGCAGAATGAGCAGTTCTTC.

V is TRBV6-1 and J is TRBJ1-2; D unclear. The germline CDR1 and CDR2 sequences are MNHNS and SASEGT. Trimming removed 7 bases at V and 6 bases at J, with 15 bases between. The CDR3 extends over 13 amino acids. This CDR3 is CASNRQEGDGYTF. CDR3 bases: TGTGCCAGCAATCGCCAGGAGGGCGATGGCTACACCTTC.

The chain couples TRBV5-6 to TRBJ2-5; TRBD2 is a possible D gene (5 bases). CDR1 and CDR2 (germline): SGHDT, YYEEEE. This CDR3 spans 13 amino acids. V was trimmed by 0 bases and J by 4 bases, leaving 7 bases between them. This CDR3 reads CASSLDEGETQYF. The CDR3 region has the DNA TGTGCCAGCAGCTTGGACGAGGGAGAGACCCAGTACTTC.

The chain is built from TRBV7-8 and TRBJ2-1; 8 bases fit TRBD2. The germline gives CDR1 SGHVS, CDR2 FQNEAQ. There are 14 residues in the CDR3. The V gene end was trimmed by 3 bases and the J gene end by 15 bases; junction bases not matched to a gene: 13. As DNA, the CDR3 is TGTGCCAGCAGCTTCGGCGCGCGGGGGGACCGTCCGTTCTTC. This encodes CASSFGARGDRPFF.

This clone was seen a handful of times. V gene TRBV4-1 combines with J gene TRBJ2-3; 16 bases align to TRBD2. The ends lost 3 bases at V and 2 bases at J; junction bases unmatched: 2. This CDR3 spans 17 amino acids. CDR1 is MGHRA, CDR2 YSYEKL, per germline. The CDR3 spells CASSQGLAGGPTDTQYF. In nucleotides, the CDR3 is TGCGCCAGCAGCCAGGGACTAGCGGGGGGGCCCACAGATACGCAGTATTTT.